This T cell receptor (beta chain) is drawn from a study of T cells in localized non-small cell lung cancer. Findings and caveats of the study: The study detected a median approximately 54 of the top 100 tumor clones in adjacent lung. Among the tissues sampled, uninvolved adjacent lung had the highest T cell clonality, above tumor. Because researchers sequenced only one region of the tumor, heterogeneity is still possible. With higher T cell density in blood came longer overall survival.

The germline V gene encodes CDR1 LNHDA and CDR2 SQIVND (reference sequence). The V end lost 3 bases, the J end lost 0 bases, and 12 bases lay between the germline ends. The CDR3 sequence is 17 residues long. Produced via immunoSEQ multiplex PCR; TCRdb's table is partial and in-frame only. The sample contains over 10,000 clones, around 83% of which appear only once. As concerns this clone: What it binds is not known. The sample has other DNA sequences that encode this CDR3 too.

The specimen was peripheral blood, collected before any cancer treatment. This sequence joins TRBV19 and TRBJ2-6, with D maybe TRBD1 (7 bases). The sequence derives from a male donor older than 55 with stage III lung adenocarcinoma. The CDR3 region has the DNA TGTGCCAGTAGTATTCAGGGGGGAAGCTCTGGGGCCAACGTCCTGACTTTC. This codes for CASSIQGGSSGANVLTF.